The clone carrying this T cell receptor (beta chain) was picked up a small number of times. Its antigen is undetermined. These data come from a study of identical twins. The V gene lost 3 bases and the J gene lost 6 bases, with 14 bases spanning the gap. The CDR3 consists of 13 residues. The germline CDR1 and CDR2 sequences are DFQATT and SNEGSKA (reference sequence). Study results and limitations: Zero-insertion findings could be partly confounded by invariant cells (MAIT and iNKT cells).

Each cDNA held unique molecular identifiers, and template switching gave it a universal primer site. TCRdb reprocessed the 5' RACE reads via MiXCR and lists one record per CDR3 protein. Of 700,000 or so distinct CDR3 sequences listed, about 20% are singletons. These records were also assigned to another study, of T cells expressing NK-cell markers.

The sequence was collected from a woman aged 18-29 years in good health. V is TRBV20-1 and J is TRBJ1-2, with D unclear. The specimen sequenced was PBMCs. CDR3 residues: CSASGPELNGYTF. The CDR3 nucleotides are TGCAGTGCTAGTGGACCCGAGTTAAATGGCTACACCTTC.